Listed below are T cell receptor beta chains from one sample, sequenced in a study of cytomegalovirus exposure and HLA in healthy donors. The protocol was immunoSEQ multiplex PCR, while the TCRdb copy is restricted to in-frame clones and leaves out a portion. This sample has about 190,000 clones, with roughly 80% found just once. The sequencing input was PBMCs. Receptors originate from a man aged 50 to 60 in good health and CMV-seronegative. Each CDR3 is given with its conserved first and last residue. The order of the fields is J gene, D gene, CDR3 length, V gene, clone size, CDR3 protein, CDR3 DNA. A D gene is named only where the DNA matches it firmly. For some rows the clone size is stated as once, few or many, or as a class when expanded; others skip it.

TRBJ2-7 . 17 TRBV21-1 . CASSKVRDFHNTYEQYF TGTGCCAGCAGCAAAGTCCGGGACTTTCATAATACCTACGAGCAGTACTTC
TRBJ2-7 TRBD1 14 TRBV28 . CASSAYRGAYEQYF TGTGCCAGCAGTGCGTACAGGGGTGCCTACGAGCAGTACTTC
TRBJ2-5 TRBD1 13 TRBV7-3 . CASSPRQGETQYF TGTGCCAGCAGCCCCCGACAGGGGGAGACCCAGTACTTC
TRBJ1-5 TRBD1 17 TRBV27 . CASSNRGGLYSNQPQHF TGTGCCAGCTCTAACAGGGGTGGCCTCTATAGCAATCAGCCCCAGCATTTT
TRBJ2-7 TRBD2 14 TRBV6-5 . CASTDSGGTYEQYF TGTGCCAGCACCGATTCGGGAGGAACCTACGAGCAGTACTTC
TRBJ1-6 . 13 TRBV6-6 . CAGHTGNNSPLHF TGTGCCGGACATACAGGGAATAATTCACCCCTCCACTTT
TRBJ2-1 TRBD1 12 TRBV7-9 . CASSPDRGTLFF TGTGCCAGCAGCCCCGACAGGGGGACGCTGTTCTTC
TRBJ2-1 TRBD2 15 TRBV18 . CASSPELAGNNEQFF TGTGCCAGCTCACCTGAGCTAGCGGGAAACAATGAGCAGTTCTTC
TRBJ1-2 . 14 TRBV19 . CASRRQATQEGYTF TGTGCCAGTAGGAGACAGGCCACTCAGGAAGGCTACACCTTC
TRBJ2-1 TRBD1 18 TRBV7-2 . CASSLRAGQGAGYNEQFF TGTGCCAGCAGCTTACGGGCGGGACAGGGGGCGGGCTACAATGAGCAGTTCTTC
TRBJ2-2 TRBD2 14 TRBV30 . CAWRGTSGAGELFF TGTGCCTGGAGGGGGACTAGCGGGGCCGGGGAGCTGTTTTTT
TRBJ1-5 TRBD1 14 TRBV18 . CASSHGTGEQPQHF TGTGCCAGCTCCCACGGGACAGGGGAACAGCCCCAGCATTTT
TRBJ2-2 . 15 TRBV19 . CASTPGTLNTGELFF TGTGCCAGTACCCCCGGGACACTTAACACCGGGGAGCTGTTTTTT
TRBJ2-1 TRBD2 14 TRBV5-1 . CASSQTSGTNEQFF TGCGCCAGCAGCCAGACTAGCGGGACTAATGAGCAGTTCTTC
TRBJ2-3 TRBD2 17 TRBV4-3 . CASSQVASGRVTDTQYF TGCGCCAGCAGCCAAGTGGCTAGCGGGAGGGTTACAGATACGCAGTATTTT
TRBJ2-2 TRBD1 17 TRBV19 . CASRRTAGGAGTGELFF TGTGCCAGTAGGCGAACGGCAGGGGGCGCTGGTACCGGGGAGCTGTTTTTT
TRBJ1-2 . 13 TRBV7-9 once CSSSPGTSVGYTF TGTTCCAGCAGCCCGGGGACATCGGTAGGCTACACCTTC
TRBJ1-2 TRBD1 14 TRBV6-5 . CASSYSDRGFGYTF TGTGCCAGCAGTTATTCCGACAGGGGTTTCGGCTACACCTTC
TRBJ2-7 TRBD2 15 TRBV4-3 . CASSQDLAGRYEQYF TGCGCCAGCAGCCAAGATCTAGCGGGAAGGTACGAGCAGTACTTC
TRBJ2-7 TRBD1 15 TRBV19 . CASSNGQGGQAEQYF TGTGCCAGTAGTAATGGACAGGGTGGTCAAGCCGAGCAGTACTTC
TRBJ2-2 . 15 TRBV5-1 . CASSLGYLNTGELFF TGCGCCAGCAGCTTGGGCTACTTGAACACCGGGGAGCTGTTTTTT
TRBJ2-1 . 15 TRBV10-3 . CAILTERLTGYEQFF TGTGCCATTTTAACTGAAAGACTAACGGGATATGAGCAGTTCTTC
TRBJ2-4 TRBD1 14 TRBV4-2 . CASSPYRTGNIQYF TGTGCCAGCAGCCCCTACCGGACAGGTAACATTCAGTACTTC
TRBJ2-1 . 14 TRBV28 . CASSLHRRNNEQFF TGTGCCAGCAGTTTACACAGGAGAAACAATGAGCAGTTCTTC
TRBJ1-2 . 15 TRBV4-2 . CASSQAKGAGYGYTF TGTGCCAGCAGCCAGGCGAAGGGTGCAGGGTATGGCTACACCTTC
TRBJ2-2 . 14 TRBV11-3 . CASSPTVNTGELFF TGTGCCAGCAGTCCTACAGTAAACACCGGGGAGCTGTTTTTT
TRBJ2-1 TRBD2 18 TRBV28 . CASRPGTSGRTPYNEQFF TGTGCCAGCAGACCCGGGACTAGCGGGAGGACTCCCTACAATGAGCAGTTCTTC
TRBJ2-1 . 13 TRBV30 . CAWSIAHGNEQFF TGTGCCTGGAGTATCGCTCACGGGAATGAGCAGTTCTTC
TRBJ2-7 . 15 TRBV5-1 . CASSPSEGDPLRQYF TGCGCCAGCAGCCCGAGCGAGGGGGACCCCCTAAGGCAGTACTTC
TRBJ2-7 . 11 TRBV7-9 . CASSLSGEQYF TGTGCCAGCAGCTTATCAGGGGAGCAGTACTTC
TRBJ2-7 . 12 TRBV18 . CASSQYSYEQYF TGTGCCAGCTCACAATACTCCTACGAGCAGTACTTC
TRBJ2-1 . 14 TRBV19 . CASSMGTSYNERFF TGTGCCAGTAGTATGGGGACTTCTTACAATGAGCGGTTCTTC
TRBJ2-7 TRBD2 14 TRBV7-2 . CASSLSLAGNEQYF TGTGCCAGCAGCTTAAGTCTAGCGGGGAACGAGCAGTACTTC
TRBJ2-5 . 14 TRBV11-2 . CASTDGGARETQYF TGTGCCAGCACCGATGGGGGGGCCCGGGAGACCCAGTACTTC
TRBJ2-3 TRBD2 14 TRBV29-1 . CSVARGGSTDTQYF TGCAGCGTTGCACGGGGGGGGAGCACAGATACGCAGTATTTT
TRBJ2-5 . 14 TRBV18 . CASSLAGKQETQYF TGTGCCAGCTCACTCGCAGGGAAACAAGAGACCCAGTACTTC
TRBJ1-6 . 15 TRBV29-1 . CSVDRQGGDNSPLHF TGCAGCGTTGATCGCCAGGGTGGTGACAATTCACCCCTCCACTTT
TRBJ2-1 TRBD2 16 TRBV9 . CASSVGRTSGYNEQFF TGTGCCAGCAGCGTAGGAAGGACTAGCGGCTACAATGAGCAGTTCTTC
TRBJ1-2 TRBD1 15 TRBV7-2 few CASSLNRDRGHGYTF TGTGCCAGCAGCTTAAACCGGGACAGGGGGCATGGCTACACCTTC
TRBJ1-4 . 15 TRBV2 . CASSERDIANEKLFF TGTGCCAGCAGTGAACGGGACATTGCTAATGAAAAACTGTTTTTT
TRBJ2-1 TRBD2 15 TRBV2 . CASSVASGGADEQFF TGTGCCAGCAGTGTAGCTAGCGGGGGGGCAGATGAGCAGTTCTTC
TRBJ2-3 TRBD2 15 TRBV19 . CASSSGGYGTDTQYF TGTGCCAGTAGTAGCGGGGGATATGGCACAGATACGCAGTATTTT
TRBJ1-4 . 13 TRBV2 . CASSGGRDEKLFF TGTGCCAGCAGTGGTGGCAGGGATGAAAAACTGTTTTTT
TRBJ2-2 TRBD1 15 TRBV5-1 . CASSLQGQGTGELFF TGCGCCAGCAGCTTGCAGGGACAGGGGACCGGGGAGCTGTTTTTT
TRBJ2-7 TRBD2 13 TRBV30 . CAWSGTRFYEQYF TGTGCCTGGAGTGGGACTAGATTCTACGAGCAGTACTTC
TRBJ1-6 TRBD1 15 TRBV9 . CASSRDRGQVSPLHF TGTGCCAGCAGCAGGGACAGGGGGCAAGTATCACCCCTCCACTTT
TRBJ1-5 . 15 TRBV28 . CTSSLRQSGNQPQHF TGTACCAGCAGTTTACGACAATCTGGCAATCAGCCCCAGCATTTT
TRBJ1-5 TRBD1 14 TRBV6-6 few CASTDRGRYQPQHF TGTGCCAGCACGGACAGGGGGCGATATCAGCCCCAGCATTTT
TRBJ2-7 . 12 TRBV5-1 . CASSPGSPEQYF TGCGCCAGCAGCCCCGGGTCTCCCGAGCAGTACTTC
TRBJ2-5 . 14 TRBV18 . CASSPPLTQETQYF TGTGCCAGCTCACCACCCTTAACTCAAGAGACCCAGTACTTC
TRBJ1-5 . 16 TRBV5-5 . CASSLEGRRFNQPQHF TGTGCCAGCAGCTTGGAAGGGAGGAGGTTCAATCAGCCCCAGCATTTT
TRBJ2-2 . 19 TRBV4-2 . CASSPRGRSGSSNTGELFF TGTGCCAGCAGCCCCCGGGGTCGATCGGGGAGTTCGAACACCGGGGAGCTGTTTTTT
TRBJ1-2 TRBD1 14 TRBV2 . CASRLTGGGGGYTF TGTGCCAGCAGATTGACAGGGGGCGGAGGTGGCTACACCTTC
TRBJ1-6 TRBD1 15 TRBV11-2 few CASSTLRGLGSPLHF TGTGCCAGCAGCACACTCAGGGGGCTGGGGTCACCCCTCCACTTT